This TCR beta chain was obtained from a study of blood T cell repertoires in COVID-19. This CDR3 has 14 residues. V shed 6 bases and J 8 bases; nucleotides not matched to a gene: 10. CDR1 KGHSH and CDR2 LQKENI come from the germline V gene. The study recruited people aged about 18 to 95 years across 24 US areas. Grouping used clinical history reported by participants in a survey and questionnaire. Study processing details: Reference gene primer amplification gave estimated nucleated cell counts. Data came from immunoSEQ multiplex PCR; TCRdb stores just in-frame clones and leaves some out. D and trimming come from the DNA, and the V and J calls and clone size come from that table. The sample contains 110,000 to 150,000 clones, around 73% of which appear only once.

Sequencing input: PBMCs or T cells enriched from blood (not recorded which). This clonotype originated in a woman aged 45 to 65 who had recovered from COVID-19. The chain recombines TRBV18 with TRBJ2-1, with TRBD1 identical over 7 bases. CDR3 region: CASSRGQSGDEQFF. CDR3 DNA sequence: TGTGCCAGCTCCCGGGGACAGTCAGGCGATGAGCAGTTCTTC.